This TCR beta chain was found in a study of patients and donors after allogeneic stem cell transplantation. This clonotype was recorded a few times. MiXCR, applied by TCRdb to the RT-PCR reads, yields one record per CDR3 protein. The repertoire consists of over 1,500 distinct CDR3 sequences, with about 15% occurring once and the leading ten covering 55% to 60%. The CDR3 is made up of 15 amino acids. In germline, CDR1 is DFQATT, CDR2 SNEGSKA (reference sequence). The V gene end was trimmed by 4 bases and the J gene end by 7 bases; junction bases not matched to a gene: 8. Sequenced input: blood, either unsorted or a sorted T cell fraction (not recorded which). This clonotype was sampled from a human donor who was either an allogeneic HSCT recipient or a stem cell or donor lymphocyte infusion donor (not recorded which). It is not recorded whose cells these are; they may come from a transplant donor. The V call is TRBV20-1, the J call TRBJ2-1; 12 bases fit TRBD2. CDR3 residues: CSATATSGRYNEQFF. The CDR3 nucleotides are TGCAGTGCTACAGCCACTAGCGGGAGGTATAATGAGCAGTTCTTC.